Below, 10 T cell receptor beta chains from the same sample are listed, as sequenced in a study of blood T cell repertoires in COVID-19. Only in-frame clones appear in the TCRdb table, and some are missing; sequencing was by immunoSEQ multiplex PCR. The sample shows just under 250,000 clones, 75% to 90% of them seen only once. Sequenced sample: PBMCs or T cells enriched from blood (not recorded which). Source of these receptors: a woman aged 25-40 years who had recovered from COVID-19.

This chain joins TRBV28 and TRBJ2-3; tentative D call: TRBD2 (6 bases). V lost 2 bases to trimming and J lost 1 base, with 7 bases between them. Germline V gene lookup returns CDR1 MDHEN and CDR2 SYDVKM. The CDR3 loop spans 14 amino acids. The CDR3: CASSLPSGTDTQYF. The CDR3 coding sequence is TGTGCCAGCAGTTTACCTAGCGGCACAGATACGCAGTATTTT.

The chain uses TRBV28 and TRBJ1-2, with D uncertain. V was shortened by 1 base and J by 4 bases, with 19 bases between the two germline ends. The length of the CDR3 is 17 residues. Germline CDR1 MDHEN, CDR2 SYDVKM. The CDR3 coding sequence is TGTGCCAGCAGTTTATTCGGGAGGGATATGAGGGTCTATGGCTACACCTTC. The encoded protein is CASSLFGRDMRVYGYTF.

This sequence joins TRBV7-2 and TRBJ1-4; possible D gene TRBD1, 6 bases. Germline values: CDR1 SGHTA, CDR2 FQGNSA. The CDR3 has 16 amino acids. The V end was cut by 2 bases, the J end by 3 bases, with 13 bases between. CDR3 in DNA: TGTGCCAGCAGCTTAAAACAGGGAGGGGCTAATGAAAAACTGTTTTTT. Amino acids: CASSLKQGGANEKLFF.

The chain is built from TRBV7-6 and TRBJ2-5; 10 bases align to TRBD2. The germline CDR1 and CDR2 sequences are SGHVS and FNYEAQ. There are 16 residues in the CDR3. V was clipped by 4 bases and J by 5 bases; unmatched bases: 10. The CDR3 reads CASSSESGRAGETQYF. The CDR3, as DNA: TGTGCCAGCAGCTCCGAAAGCGGGAGGGCCGGGGAGACCCAGTACTTC. Combining the CDR3 with reference TRBV7-6 and TRBJ2-5 gives the whole variable domain GAGVSQSPRYKVTKRGQDVALRCDPISGHVSLYWYRQALGQGPEFLTYFNYEAQQDKSGLPNDRFSAERPEGSISTLTIQRTEQRDSAMYRCASSSESGRAGETQYFGPGTRLLVL.

This clone was observed once. The V gene is TRBV30, the J gene TRBJ2-5; 8 nucleotides match TRBD2. This CDR3 has 15 amino acids. V lost 1 base and J lost 5; bases outside the gene matches: 9. The germline gives CDR1 GTSNPN, CDR2 SVGIG (reference sequence). Written as DNA, the CDR3 is TGTGCCTGGAGTGATACGGGAGGGCCTCGGGAGACCCAGTACTTC. Its translation: CAWSDTGGPRETQYF.

CDR3 sequence reads: CASRDLGGGDTEAFF. Written as DNA, the CDR3 is TGTGCCAGCAGGGATTTGGGGGGTGGTGACACTGAAGCTTTCTTT. V is TRBV9 and J is TRBJ1-1, with D possibly matching TRBD1 (5 bases). The germline V and J ends were trimmed by 5 bases and 3 bases, with 17 bases remaining between them. Per the germline V gene, CDR1 is SGDLS and CDR2 is YYNGEE. This CDR3 spans 15 amino acids.

The J gene is TRBJ2-7, the V gene TRBV27, with D possibly matching TRBD1 (6 bases). Trimming took off 3 bases at V and 1 base at J, with 10 bases between the two ends. CDR1 is MNHEY and CDR2 is SMNVEV in the germline V gene (reference sequence). The CDR3 length is 14 residues. The CDR3 spells CASSFSQGSYEQYF. CDR3 coding DNA: TGTGCCAGCAGTTTCTCCCAGGGGTCCTACGAGCAGTACTTC.

Turning to this clone: Other nucleotide sequences in the sample specify the same CDR3. The chain joins TRBV5-1 to TRBJ2-1; D is uncertain. The V gene lost 0 bases and the J gene lost 3 bases, with 7 bases spanning the gap. The CDR3 loop spans 14 amino acids. CDR1 SGHRS and CDR2 YFSETQ come from the germline V gene. CDR3 bases: TGCGCCAGCAGCTTGGTTTCGAGCTACAATGAGCAGTTCTTC. Translation: CASSLVSSYNEQFF.

V and J are TRBV5-1 and TRBJ2-7; TRBD2 aligns across 10 bases. Germline CDR1 is SGHRS and CDR2 is YFSETQ. There are 18 residues in the CDR3. Trimming removed 5 bases from V and 3 bases from J; junction bases left unmatched: 17. In nucleotides, the CDR3 is TGCGCCAGCAGTTTTGGTACTAGCGGGATCCAGGGGAGCTACGAGCAGTACTTC. This codes for CASSFGTSGIQGSYEQYF. Full variable domain (rest looked up from reference TRBV5-1 and TRBJ2-7): KAGVTQTPRYLIKTRGQQVTLSCSPISGHRSVSWYQQTPGQGLQFLFEYFSETQRNKGNFPGRFSGRQFSNSRSEMNVSTLELGDSALYLCASSFGTSGIQGSYEQYFGPGTRLTVT.

The chain has TRBV9 and TRBJ1-3; no reliable D call. The CDR3 covers 16 residues. The germline CDR1 and CDR2 sequences are SGDLS and YYNGEE. The germline V and J ends were trimmed by 0 bases and 2 bases, with 12 bases remaining between them. The chain's CDR3 is CASSVGLSGTGNTIYF. The CDR3 bases are TGTGCCAGCAGCGTAGGATTATCGGGGACTGGAAACACCATATATTTT.